The 2 T cell receptor beta chains below come from one sample, sequenced in a study of human T cells and chemical hapten exposure. Each CDR3 protein gets one entry after TCRdb re-called the RACE reads with MiXCR. The sample holds 240,000 or so distinct CDR3 sequences, approximately 8.6% seen once. The time point is: pre-sensitization, week 0. Sample treatment: therapeutic diphenylcyclopropenone sensitization with weekly scalp DPC. This material consisted of whole blood, taken in connection with sensitization to the hapten diphenylcyclopropenone (DPC). The receptor set was obtained from a woman aged 40 to 50 with alopecia areata. Some clones in this sample may be carry-over from other donors' samples.

Ten or more counts support this clonotype. This rearrangement joins TRBV27 to TRBJ2-7; possible D gene TRBD1, 5 bases. CDR1 MNHEY and CDR2 SMNVEV come from the germline V gene (reference sequence). V was trimmed by 0 bases and J by 3 bases, leaving 6 bases between them. CDR3 size: 13 residues. The CDR3 spells CASSLSGVYEQYF. CDR3 DNA sequence: TGTGCCAGCAGTTTATCAGGGGTCTACGAGCAGTACTTC.

The V gene is TRBV27, the J gene TRBJ1-3; 7 bases map to TRBD1. The germline V gene encodes CDR1 MNHEY and CDR2 SMNVEV (reference sequence). The ends lost 2 bases at V and 4 bases at J; junction bases unmatched: 5. The CDR3 covers 15 residues. The CDR3 here is CASSLTTGTGNTIYF. In DNA form, the CDR3 reads TGTGCCAGCAGTTTAACGACAGGGACCGGAAACACCATATATTTT.